Presented here are 25 T cell receptor beta chains from one specimen sequenced in a study of breast tumors, draining lymph nodes, adjacent tissues. One entry per CDR3 protein, called by TCRdb with MiXCR from the multiplex PCR reads. The data show more than 200,000 distinct CDR3 sequences, with about 30% seen just once and approximately 1.5% held by the top ten. Breast cancer patients provided tissue from their axillary draining lymph nodes. The material sequenced was axillary lymph node tissue. The receptors come from a female donor with breast cancer. Some clones in this sample may be carry-over from other donors' samples.

V and J are TRBV19 and TRBJ2-5, with D possibly being TRBD1 or TRBD2 (5 bases each). Germline V CDR1 and CDR2: LNHDA, SQIVND (reference sequence). Trimming left V 10 bases short and J 2 bases short, with 32 bases between. There are 19 residues in the CDR3. In nucleotides, the CDR3 is TGTGCCACCCGGCCTAGTGGGAGTATATCGGGGCTTCGGCAAGAGACCCAGTACTTC. Translation gives CATRPSGSISGLRQETQYF.

This sequence joins TRBV20-1 and TRBJ2-3; TRBD1 matches at 12 bases. Germline lookup yields CDR1 DFQATT and CDR2 SNEGSKA (reference sequence). The CDR3 is 15 residues long. V was clipped by 4 bases and J by 11 bases; unmatched bases: 13. Written as DNA, the CDR3 is TGCAGTGCTACGGGGACAGGGGGCTCCTACAATGAGCAGTATTTT. Protein product: CSATGTGGSYNEQYF.

This clonotype was detected ten times or more. The CDR3 reads CASSIGQGSTGELFF. In DNA form, the CDR3 reads TGTGCCAGCAGCATAGGACAGGGTTCGACCGGGGAGCTGTTTTTT. This chain uses TRBV5-4 with TRBJ2-2, with 8 bases lining up with TRBD1. J was trimmed by 5 bases and V by 4 bases; bases with no gene match: 7. The germline V gene encodes CDR1 SGHNT and CDR2 YYREEE (reference sequence). The length of the CDR3 is 15 residues.

V and J are TRBV7-9 and TRBJ2-7; D remains unclear. Trimming removed 8 bases from V and 3 bases from J, with 17 bases in between. CDR3 length: 14 residues. Germline CDR1 is SEHNR and CDR2 is FQNEAQ (reference sequence). The CDR3 loop reads CASVLVPVVYEQYF. In nucleotides, the CDR3 is TGTGCCAGCGTCTTAGTCCCAGTAGTCTACGAGCAGTACTTC.

This clonotype occurred many times. The rearrangement uses TRBV24-1 and TRBJ2-3, with a possible D match to TRBD2 (6 bases). From germline, CDR1 is KGHDR and CDR2 SFDVKD. There are 14 residues in the CDR3. Deletions cut 7 bases from V and 1 base from J, with 11 bases between. The DNA of the CDR3 is TGTGCCACCAGAGGGCGGGGACGCACAGATACGCAGTATTTT. This codes for CATRGRGRTDTQYF.

For this clonotype: This may be a read error, as it is one base from a much larger clone. The chain has TRBV7-2 and TRBJ2-1; TRBD2 matches at 13 bases. Germline CDR1 SGHTA, CDR2 FQGNSA. The CDR3 totals 15 residues. CDR3 bases: TGTGCCAGCAACTCGGGACTAGCGGGAACCAGGGAGCAGCTCTTC. Its protein is CASNSGLAGTREQLF.

To note about this clonotype: A single base separates this from a much larger clone, so it may be a read error. J is TRBJ2-2 and V is TRBV12-3 or TRBV12-4, with TRBD2 matching over 11 bases. CDR3 length: 18 residues. V gave up 5 bases and J gave up 0 bases; unmatched junction bases: 8. The CDR3 DNA reads as TGTGCCAGCAGTGAGCTAGCGGGAGGCCTCACGAACACCGGGGAGCTGTTTTTT. It specifies CASSELAGGLTNTGELFF.

About this clonotype itself: The junction differs from germline at one of its ends, possibly a read error. The chain couples TRBV3-1 to TRBJ2-3; D is ambiguous. The CDR3 runs 13 residues. Germline values: CDR1 LGHDT, CDR2 YNNKEL (reference sequence). The chain's CDR3 is CASSQGRRDTQYF. The CDR3 DNA sequence: TGCGCCAGCAGCCAAGGTCGGCGAGATACGCAGTATTTT.

Concerning this clonotype itself: Given a much more abundant clone one base away, this may be a read error. V and J are TRBV6-5 and TRBJ1-5, with a weak D call TRBD1 (6 bases). Trimming cost V 5 bases and J 7 bases, with 18 bases left between them. From germline, CDR1 is MNHEY and CDR2 SVGAGI. The CDR3 runs to 15 residues. CDR3 amino acids: CASSRGRGVGQPQHF. The CDR3 nucleotides are TGTGCCAGCAGTAGGGGCAGGGGCGTAGGGCAGCCCCAGCATTTT.

This clonotype has at least ten counts. The chain has TRBV4-1 and TRBJ2-3; tentatively, D is TRBD1 or TRBD2 (5 bases each). The length of the CDR3 is 16 residues. V dropped 1 base and J dropped 6 bases, with 17 bases sitting between them. CDR1 MGHRA and CDR2 YSYEKL come from the germline V gene. DNA of the CDR3: TGCGCCAGCAGCCAAGTAATGAGAACGGGACGGGATACGCAGTATTTT. Protein sequence: CASSQVMRTGRDTQYF.

This clonotype has at least ten counts. The genes are TRBV9 and TRBJ2-7, with 7 bases aligning to TRBD2. The CDR3 runs to 15 residues. Germline values: CDR1 SGDLS, CDR2 YYNGEE. Losses at the gene ends were 0 bases for V and 2 bases for J; bases not matched to a gene: 5. CDR3: CASSVGAGATYEQYF. CDR3 coding DNA: TGTGCCAGCAGCGTAGGCGCGGGAGCTACCTACGAGCAGTACTTC.

This clonotype turned up a few times. A much larger clonotype is one base distant, so this may be a read error. V and J are TRBV11-2 and TRBJ1-4; a weak D match, TRBD1 (5 bases). Germline V lookup: CDR1 SGHAT, CDR2 FQNNGV. V lost 4 bases and J 7 bases, leaving 16 bases between the germline ends. The CDR3 has 15 amino acids. The CDR3 loop reads CASSYQGRAFEKLFF. For the CDR3, the DNA is TGTGCCAGCAGCTACCAGGGTCGAGCTTTTGAAAAACTGTTTTTT.

Details on this clonotype: Here the CDR3 omits its conserved ending phenylalanine or tryptophan, so a read error is the likely source. It is unclear where the CDR3 begins or ends on the DNA, so no DNA is shown, and the CDR3 is as TCRdb lists it. V gene TRBV12-3 or TRBV12-4 combines with J gene TRBJ2-6; the table names TRBD1, a call not compared with the DNA. The length of the CDR3 is 9 amino acids, counting both ends. The chain's CDR3 is CASRFGGRT.

This clonotype has only a few counts. The junction differs from germline at one of its ends, possibly a read error. The chain carries TRBV10-2 and TRBJ2-1; 10 bases fit TRBD2. CDR3 length: 17 amino acids. Germline V lookup: CDR1 WSHSY, CDR2 SAAADI. CDR3 nucleotides: TGTGCCAGCTCACCGGGGATTGGGACTAGCGACTACAATGAGCAGTTCTTC. It specifies CASSPGIGTSDYNEQFF.

In this sample, this clonotype turned up many times. This chain links TRBV5-1 with TRBJ2-7, with TRBD2 as a possible D gene (5 bases). In germline, CDR1 is SGHRS, CDR2 YFSETQ. This CDR3 is built from 14 residues. V was trimmed by 0 bases and J by 6 bases, leaving 13 bases between them. Written as DNA, the CDR3 is TGCGCCAGCAGCTTGGATAGGACCCGGGGCGAGCAGTACTTC. Amino acid sequence: CASSLDRTRGEQYF. The entire variable domain, with the rest obtained from reference TRBV5-1 and TRBJ2-7, is as follows: KAGVTQTPRYLIKTRGQQVTLSCSPISGHRSVSWYQQTPGQGLQFLFEYFSETQRNKGNFPGRFSGRQFSNSRSEMNVSTLELGDSALYLCASSLDRTRGEQYFGPGTRLTVT.

This clonotype has a count of ten or more. A much larger clone sits a single nucleotide away, making a read error possible. J is TRBJ2-5 and V is TRBV7-9; tentatively, D is TRBD2 (6 bases). Germline CDR1 reads SEHNR; CDR2 reads FQNEAQ (reference sequence). This CDR3 contains 15 residues. This chain's CDR3 is CASSYTGGTQETQHF. As DNA, the CDR3 is TGTGCCAGCAGCTACACTGGGGGGACTCAAGAGACCCAGCACTTC.

This clonotype came up many times. The CDR3, as DNA: TGTGCCAGCAGCCAAGCGGGGTTAGAATCCTATGGCTACACCTTC. This translates into CASSQAGLESYGYTF. The rearrangement links TRBV4-2 to TRBJ1-2, with D unresolved. Germline assignment: CDR1 LGHNA and CDR2 YNFKEQ. Trimming took 1 base from V and 4 from J, leaving 13 bases between them. The CDR3 runs 15 residues.

In its sample, this clonotype was seen many times. DNA for the CDR3: TGTGCCAGCGGGCGGATCGGCACAGATACGCAGTATTTT. Its protein is CASGRIGTDTQYF. This chain links TRBV2 with TRBJ2-3, with D unresolved. V dropped 8 bases and J dropped 1 base, with 10 bases sitting between them. From germline, CDR1 is SNHLY and CDR2 FYNNEI. CDR3 length: 13 residues.

Concerning this clonotype: A much larger clone differs by one base, so this may be a read error. The CDR3 DNA reads as TGTGCCATCCGTGCCCACGAATCCTACGAGCAGTACTTC. Encoded protein: CAIRAHESYEQYF. The V gene is TRBV10-3, the J gene TRBJ2-7; no firm D call. CDR3 length equals 13 residues. Trimming took 8 bases from V and 1 from J, leaving 12 bases between them. CDR1 and CDR2 (germline): ENHRY, SYGVKD.

This clonotype was recorded at least ten times. This sequence joins TRBV14 and TRBJ2-2; a weak D match, TRBD2 (5 bases). This CDR3 comprises 16 residues. Germline V gene data show CDR1 as SGHDN and CDR2 as FVKESK. Trimming cost V 1 base and J 4 bases, with 13 bases left between them. The CDR3 is CASSQVLPGFTGELFF. Written as DNA, the CDR3 is TGTGCCAGCAGCCAAGTGTTGCCGGGGTTCACCGGGGAGCTGTTTTTT.

This chain connects TRBV6-1 to TRBJ1-2; D call uncertain. The CDR3 extends over 15 amino acids. Germline CDR1 is MNHNS and CDR2 is SASEGT. V lost 1 base and J 1 base, leaving 10 bases between the germline ends. The CDR3 reads CASSEGVRLNYGYTF. CDR3 sequence (DNA): TGTGCCAGCAGTGAAGGGGTACGCCTTAACTATGGCTACACCTTC.

This clonotype was seen a handful of times. This chain links TRBV27 with TRBJ2-1; 8 bases align to TRBD2. This CDR3 has 14 residues. V lost 2 bases and J lost 7; bases outside the gene matches: 4. Looked up from germline, CDR1 is MNHEY and CDR2 is SMNVEV (reference sequence). The CDR3 coding sequence is TGTGCCAGCAGTTTAGGGACTAGAGGAAATGAGCAGTTCTTC. Protein: CASSLGTRGNEQFF.

Notes on this clonotype: At one end, the junction sequence differs from germline, possibly due to a read error. V usage is TRBV6-4 and J usage is TRBJ1-6; TRBD1 aligns across 7 bases. Germline V CDR1 and CDR2: MRHNA, SNTAGT. The CDR3 sequence is 15 residues long. The CDR3 is CASSYSTGYNSPLHF. The CDR3 bases are TGTGCCAGCAGTTACTCGACAGGGTACAATTCACCCCTCCACTTT.

At least ten counts were recorded for this clonotype. The CDR3 DNA is TGCAGTGCTAGTACCCTAGCGGGAGGGACAGAGACCCAGTACTTC. Translation gives CSASTLAGGTETQYF. V and J are TRBV20-1 and TRBJ2-5, with 12 bases matching TRBD2. CDR1 and CDR2 (germline): DFQATT, SNEGSKA (reference sequence). Trimming took 3 bases from V and 4 from J; bases not matched to a gene: 6. The CDR3 runs 15 residues.

This clonotype was detected ten times or more. V is TRBV5-6 and J is TRBJ2-7; possible D gene TRBD2, 5 bases. CDR1 is SGHDT and CDR2 is YYEEEE in the germline V gene. Trimming stripped 2 bases from V and 3 bases from J, with 9 bases between. The CDR3 is 13 amino acids. CDR3 coding DNA: TGTGCCAGCAGCTTTATCGAGGGCTACGAGCAGTACTTC. This encodes CASSFIEGYEQYF. The whole variable domain, filled in from reference TRBV5-6 and TRBJ2-7, reads DAGVTQSPTHLIKTRGQQVTLRCSPKSGHDTVSWYQQALGQGPQFIFQYYEEEERQRGNFPDRFSGHQFPNYSSELNVNALLLGDSALYLCASSFIEGYEQYFGPGTRLTVT.